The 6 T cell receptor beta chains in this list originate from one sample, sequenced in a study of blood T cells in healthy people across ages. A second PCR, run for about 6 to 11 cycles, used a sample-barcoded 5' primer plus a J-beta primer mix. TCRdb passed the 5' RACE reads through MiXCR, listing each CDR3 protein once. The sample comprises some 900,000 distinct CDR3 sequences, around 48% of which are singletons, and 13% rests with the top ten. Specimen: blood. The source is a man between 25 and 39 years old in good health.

CDR3 in amino acids: CASGSQVYEQYF. DNA for the CDR3: TGTGCCAGCGGGAGTCAGGTCTACGAGCAGTACTTC. The chain uses TRBV2 and TRBJ2-7, with a possible D match to TRBD2 (5 bases). CDR3 length equals 12 residues. Deletions cut 8 bases from V and 3 bases from J, with 11 bases between. Germline-derived CDR1 and CDR2 are SNHLY and FYNNEI.

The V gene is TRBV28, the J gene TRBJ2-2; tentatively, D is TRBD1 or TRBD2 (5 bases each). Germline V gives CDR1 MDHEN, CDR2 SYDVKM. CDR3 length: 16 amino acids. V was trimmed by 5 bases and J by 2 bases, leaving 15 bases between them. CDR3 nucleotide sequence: TGTGCCAGCAGTGGATCCGGGACGGCTAACACCGGGGAGCTGTTTTTT. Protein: CASSGSGTANTGELFF.

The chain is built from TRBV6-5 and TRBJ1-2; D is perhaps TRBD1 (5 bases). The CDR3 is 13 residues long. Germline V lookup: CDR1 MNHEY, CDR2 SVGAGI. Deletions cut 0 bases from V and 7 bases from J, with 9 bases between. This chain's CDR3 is CASSYSKTAGYTF. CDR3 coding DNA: TGTGCCAGCAGTTACTCGAAGACAGCTGGCTACACCTTC.

The CDR3 sequence: CSARGGIGESYEQYF. As DNA, the CDR3 is TGCAGTGCTAGAGGGGGCATCGGAGAGTCCTACGAGCAGTACTTC. This chain joins TRBV20-1 and TRBJ2-7; a possible D gene is TRBD1 (5 bases). The CDR3 extends over 15 amino acids. Trimming shortened V by 1 base and J by 1 base, and 14 bases separated the two germline ends. Germline V CDR1 and CDR2: DFQATT, SNEGSKA (reference sequence).

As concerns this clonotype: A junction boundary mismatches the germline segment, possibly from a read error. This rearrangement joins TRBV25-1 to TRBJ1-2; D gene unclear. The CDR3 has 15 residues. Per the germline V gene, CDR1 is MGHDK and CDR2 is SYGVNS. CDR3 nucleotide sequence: TGTGCCAGCAGGGAATCCCAGCGTCCTAACTATGGCTACACCTTC. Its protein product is CASRESQRPNYGYTF.

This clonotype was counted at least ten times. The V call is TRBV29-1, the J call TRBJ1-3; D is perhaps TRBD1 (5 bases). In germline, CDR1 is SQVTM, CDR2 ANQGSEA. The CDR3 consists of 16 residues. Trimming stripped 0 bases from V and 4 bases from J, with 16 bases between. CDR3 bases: TGCAGCGTTGAAGACCGGGGGGGATCTCGGGGAAACACCATATATTTT. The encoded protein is CSVEDRGGSRGNTIYF.